The sequence of this T cell receptor (beta chain) was determined in a study of cytomegalovirus exposure and HLA in healthy donors. At the level of the study: It was reported in a later analysis that the same platform had been used for the 120 validation repertoires as for the roughly 670 first-cohort repertoires. The study's findings and limits: The study listed some 160 cytomegalovirus-associated TCR beta chains. Reports indicated that the classifier achieved high specificity and sensitivity in diagnosing cytomegalovirus status.

V was cut by 1 base and J by 4 bases, with 5 bases left in between. Germline V lookup: CDR1 GTSNPN, CDR2 SVGIG (reference sequence). The CDR3 length is 12 residues. Regarding this clone: Its antigen is unknown.

Here immunoSEQ multiplex PCR was the method, and the copy in TCRdb shows in-frame clones only, minus some. The sample has 280,000 or so clones, around nine tenths seen once. Sequences were obtained from PBMCs. The genes are TRBV30 and TRBJ1-3; D uncertain. The sequence was obtained from a woman in her late teens or twenties in good health and CMV-seronegative. CDR3: CAWSASGNTIYF. The DNA of the CDR3 is TGTGCCTGGAGTGCATCCGGAAACACCATATATTTT.